This note documents a single TCR beta chain sequence. Its matching antigen is unknown. The sample is drawn from a study of T cell repertoires in cytomegalovirus infection. A single record per CDR3 protein comes from TCRdb applying MiXCR to the reads. This sample has about 110,000 distinct CDR3 sequences, with about 40% found just once. The CDR3 totals 17 residues. Trimming stripped 4 bases from V and 4 bases from J, with 20 bases between. The V gene's germline CDR1 is MDHEN and CDR2 SYDVKM. Sequenced material: CD8+ T cells from cultured PBMCs, taken from culture after CMV antigen stimulation. V usage is TRBV28 and J usage is TRBJ1-5; maybe TRBD1 (6 bases). This receptor was taken from a human donor in good health (CMV status not recorded). Some clones in this sample may be carry-over from other donors' samples. The chain's CDR3 is CASSSPLVTGPNQPQHF. For the CDR3, the DNA is TGTGCCAGCAGTTCTCCCCTCGTGACAGGCCCAAATCAGCCCCAGCATTTT. Combining the CDR3 with reference TRBV28 and TRBJ1-5 gives the whole variable domain DVKVTQSSRYLVKRTGEKVFLECVQDMDHENMFWYRQDPGLGLRLIYFSYDVKMKEKGDIPEGYSVSREKKERFSLILESASTNQTSMYLCASSSPLVTGPNQPQHFGDGTRLSIL.